This record covers a single TCR beta chain. This record belongs to a study of blood T cell repertoires in COVID-19. Turning to the study itself: Sites across the United States, Italy and Spain contributed samples from acute and convalescent COVID-19. T cells, B-cell-depleted T cells, or PBMCs provided the cDNA or gDNA that served as material.

In the source study's methods: By means of reference gene primer amplification, nucleated cell counts were estimated. Produced via immunoSEQ multiplex PCR; TCRdb's table is partial and in-frame only. V and J calls and clone size are those listed in that table; D and trimming were worked out from the DNA. The data show around 270,000 clones, more than 75% seen once. The germline gives CDR1 LGHDT, CDR2 YNNKEL (reference sequence). The V segment lost 3 bases and the J segment 4 bases; nucleotides outside the gene matches: 8. This CDR3 contains 16 residues. The sequenced material came from peripheral blood. This clonotype originated in a woman aged 45-60 years with acute or convalescent COVID-19. The chain joins TRBV3-1 (or the pseudogene TRBV3-2) to TRBJ2-1; TRBD2 agrees at 8 bases. CDR3: CASSQMGLVTYNEQFF. DNA of the CDR3: TGTGCCAGCAGCCAGATGGGACTAGTGACTTACAATGAGCAGTTCTTC.